This TCR beta chain was retrieved from a study of T cells in Graves' hyperthyroidism and ophthalmopathy. Study information: Peripheral blood sampling occurred at initial diagnosis, before any treatment.

V trimming: 4 bases; J trimming: 7 bases; junction bases outside the gene matches: 3. Germline V CDR1 and CDR2: MRHNA, SNTAGT. This CDR3 contains 14 residues. In making diagnoses, clinical symptoms, serum thyroxine and TRAb, thyroid ultrasound and orbital computed tomography were all used. The TCR beta CDR3 regions underwent amplification using RNA transcripts as the source. Initially, a first-round RT-PCR of the TCR CDR3 employed the HTBI primer set. TCRdb re-called the multiplex PCR reads through MiXCR, storing one row per CDR3 protein. The sample lists a few hundred thousand distinct CDR3 sequences, 12% to 15% occurring once.

The sequence was collected from a woman aged 40 to 49 with Graves' hyperthyroidism. Input material: blood. The chain joins TRBV6-4 to TRBJ2-3; 12 bases align to TRBD2. This CDR3 reads CASSGLAGANTQYF. CDR3 DNA: TGTGCCAGCAGTGGACTAGCGGGAGCAAATACGCAGTATTTT.